This T cell receptor beta chain was sequenced for a study of T cells in Graves' hyperthyroidism and ophthalmopathy. In its sample, this clonotype was seen many times. Its antigen is unidentified. The CDR3 is 16 residues long. Germline V gives CDR1 SQVTM, CDR2 ANQGSEA. Trimming took 3 bases from V and 5 from J, leaving 22 bases between them. Study-wide findings and caveats: Ophthalmopathy got predicted by the model a median roughly 6.1 months before its onset.

Researchers took RNA transcripts and amplified the TCR beta CDR3 regions from them. A first-round RT-PCR of the TCR CDR3 used the HTBI primer set. MiXCR was run by TCRdb on the multiplex PCR reads, yielding one entry per CDR3 protein. The sample consists of some 350,000 distinct CDR3 sequences, approximately 15% of them appearing once. The study excluded patients with uncontrolled infection, other autoimmune disease, pregnancy or lactation. The sequencing input was blood. The clonotype was recovered from a middle-aged woman with Graves' ophthalmopathy. The V gene is TRBV29-1, the J gene TRBJ2-5, with D unclear. The CDR3 is CSVDNLVAVSRETQYF. CDR3 nucleotide sequence: TGCAGCGTTGATAATCTAGTGGCAGTCAGTCGGGAGACCCAGTACTTC.